These 15 T cell receptor beta chains share one sample of origin, sequenced in a study of identifying expanded T cells in peripheral blood. Assay: immunoSEQ multiplex PCR; the TCRdb copy retains only in-frame clones and omits some. The sample lists approximately 110,000 clones; about 89% were seen once. The sample was blood. These TCRs come from a person aged 18 to 75 in good health.

V usage is TRBV2 and J usage is TRBJ2-5, with TRBD2 as a possible D gene (6 bases). Germline V lookup: CDR1 SNHLY, CDR2 FYNNEI. The V end lost 6 bases, the J end lost 3 bases, and 8 bases lay between the germline ends. CDR3 length equals 12 residues. The CDR3 sequence is CASRGLEETQYF. Here the CDR3 DNA reads TGTGCCAGCAGGGGACTGGAAGAGACCCAGTACTTC.

The chain links TRBV29-1 to TRBJ2-7; 10 bases fit TRBD1. The CDR3 extends over 13 amino acids. Germline V lookup: CDR1 SQVTM, CDR2 ANQGSEA. V was clipped by 6 bases and J by 6 bases; unmatched bases: 8. The CDR3 region is CSVRRDRGSEQYF. The CDR3 DNA reads TGCAGCGTAAGGAGGGACAGGGGATCCGAGCAGTACTTC.

The V gene is TRBV6-1, the J gene TRBJ2-7; 11 bases fit TRBD2. Per the germline V gene, CDR1 is MNHNS and CDR2 is SASEGT. The CDR3 runs to 16 residues. V lost 3 bases to trimming and J lost 0 bases; unmatched junction nucleotides: 4. The CDR3 region has the DNA TGTGCCAGCAGTGAGTGGCTAGCGGGGGGCTCCTACGAGCAGTACTTC. This translates into CASSEWLAGGSYEQYF.

The chain couples TRBV7-2 to TRBJ2-7; D is uncertain. CDR1 is SGHTA, CDR2 FQGNSA, per germline. V lost 4 bases and J lost 2, with 3 bases in between. This CDR3 has 11 residues. CDR3 DNA sequence: TGTGCCAGCAGCTGGACCTACGAGCAGTACTTC. Translating gives CASSWTYEQYF.

V usage is TRBV6-1 and J usage is TRBJ2-5; D possibly matches TRBD1 or TRBD2 (5 bases each). Germline V gene sequence: CDR1 MNHNS, CDR2 SASEGT. This CDR3 spans 13 amino acids. Trimming cost V 8 bases and J 5 bases, with 15 bases left between them. The CDR3 reads CASGRTRGETQYF. Here the CDR3 DNA reads TGTGCCAGCGGGCGCACTAGGGGCGAGACCCAGTACTTC.

The chain carries TRBV19 and TRBJ2-2; no clear D. The germline CDR1 and CDR2 sequences are LNHDA and SQIVND (reference sequence). Deletions cut 1 base from V and 0 bases from J, with 9 bases between. This CDR3 is 16 amino acids long. The CDR3 region has the DNA TGTGCCAGTAGTATAGTTCGGGTGTCGAACACCGGGGAGCTGTTTTTT. This gives the protein CASSIVRVSNTGELFF. Full variable domain (missing parts from reference TRBV19 and TRBJ2-2): DGGITQSPKYLFRKEGQNVTLSCEQNLNHDAMYWYRQDPGQGLRLIYYSQIVNDFQKGDIAEGYSVSREKKESFPLTVTSAQKNPTAFYLCASSIVRVSNTGELFFGEGSRLTVL.

The rearrangement uses TRBV28 and TRBJ2-5; the match to TRBD1 covers 7 bases. Per the germline V gene, CDR1 is MDHEN and CDR2 is SYDVKM. The J segment lost 4 bases and the V segment lost 4 bases, leaving 3 bases of the junction unmatched. CDR3 size: 13 residues. The CDR3 bases are TGTGCCAGCAGTTCCCCAGGGGGAGAGACCCAGTACTTC. Translation gives CASSSPGGETQYF.

The chain carries TRBV18 and TRBJ1-3, with no clear D. CDR1 KGHSH and CDR2 LQKENI come from the germline V gene. The V and J ends lost 5 bases and 0 bases respectively, with 11 bases between them. There are 15 residues in the CDR3. DNA for the CDR3: TGTGCCAGCTCATCCTACTCTGGCTCTGGAAACACCATATATTTT. Amino acid sequence: CASSSYSGSGNTIYF.

The chain couples TRBV28 to TRBJ2-3; 9 positions match TRBD2. This CDR3 is 14 amino acids long. Germline-derived CDR1 and CDR2 are MDHEN and SYDVKM. V shed 7 bases, J shed 2 bases, and the junction held 4 bases outside the gene matches. DNA of the CDR3: TGTGCCAGCATAGCGGGGGAGAACACAGATACGCAGTATTTT. Translating gives CASIAGENTDTQYF.

The V and J genes are TRBV28 and TRBJ1-5, with a weak D call TRBD1 (5 bases). V lost 3 bases and J 2 bases, leaving 26 bases between the germline ends. In germline, CDR1 is MDHEN, CDR2 SYDVKM. The CDR3 runs to 20 residues. The DNA of the CDR3 is TGTGCCAGCAGTTTTTTTTACCGGGACCGAACAACGGATGGCAATCAGCCCCAGCATTTT. It is translated as CASSFFYRDRTTDGNQPQHF.

The chain uses TRBV6-5 and TRBJ2-7; D is ambiguous. CDR1 and CDR2 from the germline V gene are MNHEY and SVGAGI. This CDR3 has 13 residues. The V end was cut by 5 bases, the J end by 3 bases, with 11 bases between. The CDR3 DNA follows: TGTGCCAGCAGTCCGCCCACTCTCTACGAGCAGTACTTC. Amino acid sequence: CASSPPTLYEQYF.

V gene TRBV5-1 combines with J gene TRBJ1-6; the D is unclear. The CDR3 consists of 16 residues. Deletions cut 0 bases from V and 7 bases from J, with 14 bases between. Germline lookup yields CDR1 SGHRS and CDR2 YFSETQ. This CDR3 is CASSLGVTGFNSPLHF. The CDR3 DNA reads TGCGCCAGCAGCTTGGGGGTAACGGGTTTCAATTCACCCCTCCACTTT.

The chain links TRBV28 to TRBJ2-3, with 8 positions matching TRBD1. This CDR3 spans 15 amino acids. V lost 9 bases, J lost 6 bases, and 14 bases stayed unmatched. Germline CDR1 reads MDHEN; CDR2 reads SYDVKM. The CDR3 sequence is CASTGTGAIEDTQYF. The CDR3 DNA follows: TGTGCCAGTACCGGGACAGGAGCCATAGAGGATACGCAGTATTTT.

The chain recombines TRBV6-6 with TRBJ2-7; 7 bases line up with TRBD1. The CDR3 contains 12 residues. Germline lookup yields CDR1 MNHNY and CDR2 SVGAGI (reference sequence). V shed 4 bases, J shed 5 bases, and the junction held 2 bases outside the gene matches. DNA for the CDR3: TGTGCCAGCAGTTGGCAGGGGGACGAGCAGTACTTC. Translated: CASSWQGDEQYF.

The rearrangement uses TRBV4-1 and TRBJ2-3, with D maybe TRBD2 (5 bases). Germline V CDR1 and CDR2: MGHRA, YSYEKL. The CDR3 has 19 residues. Trimming removed 0 bases at V and 0 bases at J, with 19 bases between. CDR3 bases: TGCGCCAGCAGCCAAGATAGTCGTGTAGGGCGGACTAGCACAGATACGCAGTATTTT. It translates to CASSQDSRVGRTSTDTQYF.